This is a list of T cell receptor beta chains from one sample in a study of beta chain features in type 1 diabetes. Produced via immunoSEQ multiplex PCR; TCRdb's table is partial and in-frame only. In the table there are 200,000 to 300,000 clones, 25% to 30% of which are singletons. The specimen sequenced was central memory CD4+ T cells from blood. The receptors were gathered from a man aged 25 to 40 in good health. Both conserved end residues are part of each CDR3. A D gene is named only where the DNA matches it firmly. Size values are once, few and many counts, or a class for expanded clones, and some rows have none.

J | size | V | D | CDR3 | DNA
TRBJ2-5 | - | TRBV5-6 | - | CASSPTLREETQYF | TGTGCCAGCAGCCCGACCCTCAGGGAGGAGACCCAGTACTTC
TRBJ2-7 | - | TRBV5-4 | TRBD1 | CASSSTGTGDYEQYF | TGTGCCAGCAGCTCCACCGGGACAGGGGACTACGAGCAGTACTTC
TRBJ2-7 | - | TRBV4-3 | - | CASSQERRGSSYEQYF | TGCGCCAGCAGCCAAGAACGTCGGGGCAGCTCCTACGAGCAGTACTTC
TRBJ2-3 | - | TRBV30 | - | CAWSGTDTQYF | TGTGCCTGGAGTGGGACAGATACGCAGTATTTT
TRBJ2-6 | - | TRBV18 | - | CASSPYGQGTSGANVLTF | TGTGCCAGCTCACCGTATGGTCAGGGGACCTCTGGGGCCAACGTCCTGACTTTC
TRBJ2-7 | - | TRBV6-1 | - | CASSEGPAYEQYF | TGTGCCAGCAGCGAGGGCCCCGCCTACGAGCAGTACTTC
TRBJ2-5 | few | TRBV5-8 | - | CASSWGSGAAQETQYF | TGTGCCAGCAGCTGGGGGTCGGGGGCTGCCCAAGAGACCCAGTACTTC
TRBJ1-2 | few | TRBV2 | TRBD1 | CASSDDRDGYTF | TGTGCCAGCAGCGATGACAGGGATGGCTACACCTTC
TRBJ2-2 | few | TRBV29-1 | TRBD2 | CSVVEASGVTGELFF | TGCAGCGTTGTAGAGGCTAGCGGGGTCACCGGGGAGCTGTTTTTT
TRBJ1-5 | - | TRBV6-1 | - | CASTLSVNQPQHF | TGTGCCAGCACCCTTTCAGTCAATCAGCCCCAGCATTTT
TRBJ2-4 | - | TRBV20-1 | - | CGRLYKNIQYF | TGCGGAAGATTGTACAAAAACATTCAGTACTTC
TRBJ1-1 | - | TRBV10-2 | TRBD1 | CASSEGTGAFF | TGCGCCAGCAGTGAAGGGACAGGAGCTTTCTTT
TRBJ2-2 | few | TRBV29-1 | TRBD2 | CSVASGLNTGELFF | TGCAGCGTGGCTAGCGGGCTGAACACCGGGGAGCTGTTTTTT
TRBJ1-2 | medium-sized | TRBV19 | TRBD1 | CASSKPGQGSDGYTF | TGTGCCAGTAGTAAACCGGGACAGGGATCTGATGGCTACACCTTC
TRBJ1-2 | - | TRBV2 | TRBD1 | CASSDRDRGDGYTF | TGTGCCAGCAGTGACCGGGACAGGGGTGATGGCTACACCTTC
TRBJ2-1 | few | TRBV10-3 | TRBD2 | CAMRGSGEQFF | TGTGCCATGCGGGGGAGCGGGGAGCAGTTCTTC
TRBJ2-1 | - | TRBV12-5 | - | CASGLEQGIAYNEQFF | TGTGCTAGTGGTTTGGAGCAAGGGATTGCGTACAATGAGCAGTTCTTC
TRBJ1-2 | - | TRBV10-3 | - | CAISGRTDYGYTF | TGTGCCATCAGTGGGCGGACAGACTATGGCTACACCTTC
TRBJ2-1 | few | TRBV2 | TRBD2 | CASSEWTSGNEQFF | TGTGCCAGCAGTGAATGGACTAGCGGAAATGAGCAGTTCTTC
TRBJ1-1 | - | TRBV29-1 | - | CSVKGQENTEAFF | TGCAGCGTGAAGGGACAAGAGAACACTGAAGCTTTCTTT
TRBJ2-7 | - | TRBV27 | TRBD1 | CASSFALGQDPYEQYF | TGTGCCAGCAGTTTCGCTTTGGGACAGGACCCTTACGAGCAGTACTTC
TRBJ2-5 | - | TRBV5-1 | TRBD2 | CASSLGAGGKETQYF | TGCGCCAGCAGCTTAGGAGCGGGGGGAAAAGAGACCCAGTACTTC
TRBJ2-1 | - | TRBV18 | - | CASSQQTYNEQFF | TGTGCCAGCTCACAGCAGACCTACAATGAGCAGTTCTTC
TRBJ2-1 | - | TRBV15 | - | CATSRDLGAYNEQFF | TGTGCCACCAGCAGAGATTTAGGGGCCTACAATGAGCAGTTCTTC
TRBJ2-1 | - | TRBV30 | - | CAWSVENEQFF | TGTGCCTGGAGTGTAGAAAATGAGCAGTTCTTC
TRBJ2-2 | - | TRBV7-7 | - | CASSLERTETGELFF | TGTGCCAGCAGCTTAGAGAGAACAGAAACCGGGGAGCTGTTTTTT
TRBJ1-5 | - | TRBV19 | - | CASSISKSVEPQHF | TGTGCCAGTAGTATCAGTAAGTCCGTCGAGCCCCAGCATTTT
TRBJ2-1 | few | TRBV6-1 | - | CASRKDSYNEQFF | TGTGCCAGCCGAAAAGACTCCTACAATGAGCAGTTCTTC
TRBJ2-7 | - | TRBV6-5 | - | CASSYAQEGREQYF | TGTGCCAGCAGTTACGCCCAAGAGGGTCGCGAGCAGTACTTC